This passage covers 8 T cell receptor beta chains from one sample sequenced in a study of blood T cell repertoires in COVID-19. Sequencing used immunoSEQ multiplex PCR; TCRdb keeps in-frame clones, though not all of them. The table records about 39,000 clones, around 80% of them present only once. The sequenced sample was peripheral blood. These receptors came from a man between 60 and 75 years old in a cohort sampled during active COVID-19.

The DNA of the CDR3 is TGCAGTGCTCCCCGGTTTGATGAGCAGTTCTTC. Translated: CSAPRFDEQFF. This chain uses TRBV20-1 with TRBJ2-1; D not certain. The germline gives CDR1 DFQATT, CDR2 SNEGSKA (reference sequence). The CDR3 sequence is 11 residues long. Trimming removed 5 bases at V and 8 bases at J, with 10 bases between.

This clone was counted a single time. This sequence joins TRBV24-1 and TRBJ2-2, with 8 bases fitting TRBD2. In germline, CDR1 is KGHDR, CDR2 SFDVKD. V lost 5 bases to trimming and J lost 7 bases; unmatched junction nucleotides: 11. CDR3 length: 16 residues. The CDR3 DNA reads as TGTGCCACCAGTGCTCTAAACGGGAGGGCAGTCGGGGAGCTGTTTTTT. The encoded protein is CATSALNGRAVGELFF.

This clone showed up just once. As the CDR3 is not closed by the conserved phenylalanine or tryptophan, this likely results from a read error. No DNA is shown, since the ends of the CDR3 on it are uncertain; the CDR3 is the one TCRdb lists. V and J are TRBV7-4 and TRBJ1-3. The CDR3 length is 12 residues, termini included. CDR1 and CDR2 from the germline V gene are SGHVT and SQSDAQ. The CDR3 reads CASSPRVNPSRG.

The chain links TRBV29-1 to TRBJ2-1; TRBD2 matches at 11 bases. CDR3 length: 15 amino acids. V shed 4 bases and J 7 bases; nucleotides not matched to a gene: 9. Per the germline V gene, CDR1 is SQVTM and CDR2 is ANQGSEA. The CDR3: CSVGLSGGAGNEQFF. The CDR3 bases are TGCAGCGTTGGGCTTAGCGGGGGGGCCGGTAATGAGCAGTTCTTC.

The V gene is TRBV29-1, the J gene TRBJ2-1, with 7 bases lining up with TRBD2. CDR3 length: 14 residues. Trimming cost V 7 bases and J 1 base; bases outside gene matches: 7. Germline CDR1 SQVTM, CDR2 ANQGSEA. This CDR3 is CSAWRGGSYNEQFF. CDR3 bases: TGCAGCGCCTGGAGGGGAGGGTCCTACAATGAGCAGTTCTTC.

The chain has TRBV28 and TRBJ1-2; D not certain. The CDR3 covers 11 residues. Trimming cost V 4 bases and J 4 bases, with 4 bases left between them. Per germline, CDR1 MDHEN and CDR2 SYDVKM. In nucleotides, the CDR3 is TGTGCCAGCAGTTCTCGCTATGGCTACACCTTC. Amino acid sequence: CASSSRYGYTF.

This sequence joins TRBV5-4 and TRBJ2-1, with a weak D call TRBD1 (5 bases). Germline CDR1 SGHNT, CDR2 YYREEE (reference sequence). This CDR3 region has 16 residues. Trimming stripped 0 bases from V and 6 bases from J, with 16 bases between. CDR3 nucleotide sequence: TGTGCCAGCAGCTTGGATCCACAGGCCCGAGGCAATGAGCAGTTCTTC. As protein: CASSLDPQARGNEQFF. Supplemented by reference TRBV5-4 and TRBJ2-1, the full variable domain reads ETGVTQSPTHLIKTRGQQVTLRCSSQSGHNTVSWYQQALGQGPQFIFQYYREEENGRGNFPPRFSGLQFPNYSSELNVNALELDDSALYLCASSLDPQARGNEQFFGPGTRLTVL.

This sequence joins TRBV7-2 and TRBJ2-7; 9 bases match TRBD2. CDR1 and CDR2 (germline): SGHTA, FQGNSA. The CDR3 covers 13 residues. With V trimmed by 4 bases and J by 5 bases, 3 bases remained unmatched. The CDR3 region has the DNA TGTGCCAGCAGCTACTGGACTAGCGACGAGCAGTACTTC. It yields the protein CASSYWTSDEQYF.